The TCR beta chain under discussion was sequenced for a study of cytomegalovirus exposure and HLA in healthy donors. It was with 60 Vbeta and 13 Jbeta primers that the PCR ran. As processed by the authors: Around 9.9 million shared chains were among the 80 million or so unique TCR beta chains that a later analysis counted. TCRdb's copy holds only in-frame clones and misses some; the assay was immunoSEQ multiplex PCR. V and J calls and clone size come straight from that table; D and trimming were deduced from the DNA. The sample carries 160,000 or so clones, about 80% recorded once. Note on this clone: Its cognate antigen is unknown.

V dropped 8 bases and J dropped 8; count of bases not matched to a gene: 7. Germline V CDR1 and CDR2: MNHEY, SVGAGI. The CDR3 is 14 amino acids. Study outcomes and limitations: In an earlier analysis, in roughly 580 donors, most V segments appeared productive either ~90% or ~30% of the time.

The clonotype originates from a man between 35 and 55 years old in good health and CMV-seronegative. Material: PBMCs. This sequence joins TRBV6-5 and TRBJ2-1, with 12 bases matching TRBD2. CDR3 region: CASGSSGRAHEQFF. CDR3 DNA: TGTGCCAGCGGGTCTAGCGGGAGGGCCCATGAGCAGTTCTTC.